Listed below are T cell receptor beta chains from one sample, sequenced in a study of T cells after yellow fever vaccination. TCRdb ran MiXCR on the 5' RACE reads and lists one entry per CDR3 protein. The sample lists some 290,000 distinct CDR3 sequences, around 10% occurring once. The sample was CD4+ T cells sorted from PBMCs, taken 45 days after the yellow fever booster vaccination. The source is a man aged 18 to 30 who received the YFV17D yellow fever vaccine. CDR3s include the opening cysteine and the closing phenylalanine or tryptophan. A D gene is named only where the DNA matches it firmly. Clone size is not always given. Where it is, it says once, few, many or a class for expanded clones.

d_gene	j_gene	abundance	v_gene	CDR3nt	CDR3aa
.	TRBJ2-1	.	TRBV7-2	TGTGCCAGCAGCTTAGGGGCAATGGAGACCCAGTTCTTC	CASSLGAMETQFF
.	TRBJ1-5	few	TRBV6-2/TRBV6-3	TGTGCCAGCAGTTACGTGACAGCAAATCAGCCCCAGCATTTT	CASSYVTANQPQHF
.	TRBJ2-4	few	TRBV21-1	TGTGCCAGCAGCTTAAATCCCTGGGACAGACTAGCCAAAAACATTCAGTACTTC	CASSLNPWDRLAKNIQYF
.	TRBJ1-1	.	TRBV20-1	TGCAGTGCTCCGGGCCCAACGAACACTGAAGCTTTCTTT	CSAPGPTNTEAFF
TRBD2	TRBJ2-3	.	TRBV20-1	TGCAGTGCGCCGGGACTAGCGTTAGATACGCAGTATTTT	CSAPGLALDTQYF
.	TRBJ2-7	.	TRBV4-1	TGCGCCAGCAGCCAGGACAAGGGCGGGGACTACGAGCAGTACTTC	CASSQDKGGDYEQYF
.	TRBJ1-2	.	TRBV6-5	TGTGCCAGCAGTCCTCAGGGGAAGGGGAACTATGGCTACACCTTC	CASSPQGKGNYGYTF
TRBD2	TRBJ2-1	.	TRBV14	TGTGCCAGCAGCCACCGACTAGCGGGGGAATACAATGAGCAGTTCTTC	CASSHRLAGEYNEQFF
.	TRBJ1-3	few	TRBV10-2	TGCGCCAGCAGTGAGTCGAAGGCGGCCTCCATATATTTT	CASSESKAASIYF
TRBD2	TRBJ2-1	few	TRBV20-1	TGCAGTGCTAGGGGGCGGACTAGCCCTGTCTTGTTCTTC	CSARGRTSPVLFF
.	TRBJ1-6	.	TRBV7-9	TGTGCCAGACCTGGGACGGCTAATAATTCACCCCTCCACTTT	CARPGTANNSPLHF
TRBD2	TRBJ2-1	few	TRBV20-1	TGCAGTGCTAGTTCCAGCGGGGGCAACAATGAGCAGTTCTTC	CSASSSGGNNEQFF
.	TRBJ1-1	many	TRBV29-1	TGCAGCGTTGGGTCCCATCTCGGGGTAACTGAAGCTTTCTTT	CSVGSHLGVTEAFF
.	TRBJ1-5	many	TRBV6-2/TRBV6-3	TGTGCCAGCAGCTACGGGGGATGGAATCAGCCCCAGCATTTT	CASSYGGWNQPQHF
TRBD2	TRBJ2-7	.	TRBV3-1	TGTGCCAGCAGCCACGCCATCAAAGCGGGGGGACGTACCTACGAGCAGTACTTC	CASSHAIKAGGRTYEQYF